This T cell receptor beta chain was recorded in a study of blood T cell repertoires in COVID-19. Study details: PBMCs, B-cell-depleted T cells, or T cells were the source of the cDNA or gDNA that made up the material.

The V gene's germline CDR1 is MGHRA and CDR2 YSYEKL. Losses at the gene ends were 1 base for V and 1 base for J; bases not matched to a gene: 5. The CDR3 spans 17 residues. Participants were aged roughly 18 to 89 years from more than 20 US areas. TCRdb's table, derived via immunoSEQ multiplex PCR, lists solely in-frame clones and lacks some. The sample yields about 250,000 clones, 85% to 95% seen once. Sequencing was done on a sample of PBMCs or T cells enriched from blood (not recorded which). The chain uses TRBV4-1 and TRBJ2-3; 10 bases fit TRBD2. This receptor was identified in a woman between 18 and 30 years old who had recovered from COVID-19. CDR3: CASSQGPSGSGTDTQYF. DNA for the CDR3: TGCGCCAGCAGCCAAGGACCTAGCGGGAGTGGCACAGATACGCAGTATTTT.